The 3 T cell receptor beta chains in this list originate from one sample, sequenced in a study of blood T cell repertoires in COVID-19. Some clones are missing from TCRdb's copy, which holds only in-frame ones; the method was immunoSEQ multiplex PCR. The sample lists 500,000 or so clones, approximately 86% seen once, with roughly 0.7% in the top ten. Sequencing used PBMCs or T cells enriched from blood (not recorded which). These receptors were collected from a woman younger than 30 who had recovered from COVID-19.

V gene TRBV28 combines with J gene TRBJ1-5; D remains unclear. This CDR3 is 12 amino acids long. Between the trimmed V and J ends, which lost 2 bases and 7 bases, there was a span of 6 bases. The germline CDR1 and CDR2 sequences are MDHEN and SYDVKM. CDR3 residues: CASSLRGQPQHF. DNA of the CDR3: TGTGCCAGCAGTTTACGAGGGCAGCCCCAGCATTTT.

This clone was recorded only once. The J gene is TRBJ2-5, the V gene TRBV28, with TRBD1 identical over 7 bases. The CDR3 has 16 residues. Germline V CDR1 and CDR2: MDHEN, SYDVKM. Trimming removed 4 bases from V and 2 bases from J; junction bases left unmatched: 10. CDR3: CASSSYRGAFQETQYF. The CDR3 region has the DNA TGTGCCAGCAGTTCTTACAGGGGCGCCTTTCAAGAGACCCAGTACTTC.

DNA of the CDR3: TGTGCCAGCAGCTCCCAGGGGGCGGGGGAGCAGTACTTC. The encoded protein is CASSSQGAGEQYF. The J gene is TRBJ2-7, the V gene TRBV2, with TRBD1 matching over 8 bases. This CDR3 is 13 amino acids long. The J segment lost 7 bases and the V segment lost 6 bases, leaving 8 bases of the junction unmatched. Germline V gene data show CDR1 as SNHLY and CDR2 as FYNNEI.